This TCR beta chain was recovered during a study of regulatory T cells in long-lasting Graves disease. A remark on this clonotype: The antigen remains undetermined.

Assembly of TCR beta libraries relied on iRepertoire HTBI primers together with Arm-PCR of CDR3 regions. In TCRdb, the multiplex PCR reads were re-called with MiXCR into one record per CDR3 protein. This sample carries about 610,000 distinct CDR3 sequences, around 15% of them seen once, and the ten largest clones take 9.5% to 15%. Study conclusions and caveats: Patients with persistent disease shared 2,741 public clonotypes, outpacing the roughly 1,000 shared by new patients.

This CDR3 has 14 amino acids. V lost 1 base and J lost 3, with 10 bases in between. CDR1 is LGHNA, CDR2 YNFKEQ, per germline. This sample's time point: newly diagnosed GD, antithyroid drugs for less than 3 months. Extracted PBMC RNA gave rise to the TCR library. This sample also appeared in a second study, on T cells in Graves' hyperthyroidism and ophthalmopathy. This second report adds: With a duration under 2 months, the hyperthyroidism was newly diagnosed in patients aged 18 to 65.

The chain carries TRBV4-2 and TRBJ2-7; D gene uncertain. The material was peripheral blood mononuclear cells (PBMCs), obtained at new diagnosis, from a patient treated with antithyroid drugs. This TCR derives from a man aged 18 to 30 with Graves disease. CDR3 loop: CASSQVDADYEQYF. CDR3 in DNA: TGTGCCAGCAGCCAAGTAGACGCGGACTACGAGCAGTACTTC.